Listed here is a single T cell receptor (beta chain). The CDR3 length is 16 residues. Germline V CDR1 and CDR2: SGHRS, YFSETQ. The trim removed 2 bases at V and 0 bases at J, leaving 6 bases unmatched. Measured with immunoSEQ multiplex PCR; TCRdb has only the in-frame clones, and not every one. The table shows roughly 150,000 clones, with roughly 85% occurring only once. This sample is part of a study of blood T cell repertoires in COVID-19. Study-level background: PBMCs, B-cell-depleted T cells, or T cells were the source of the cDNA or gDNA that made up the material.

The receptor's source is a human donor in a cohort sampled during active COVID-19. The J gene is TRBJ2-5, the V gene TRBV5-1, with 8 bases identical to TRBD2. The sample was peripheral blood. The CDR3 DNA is TGCGCCAGCAGCTTAAGCGGGAGAGCCAACCAAGAGACCCAGTACTTC. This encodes CASSLSGRANQETQYF.